Sequencing of this T cell receptor beta chain was carried out in a study of T cell responses to AZD1222 COVID-19 vaccine. The data were produced by immunoSEQ multiplex PCR, yet TCRdb's version contains in-frame clones alone and is incomplete. The sample yields 150,000 to 200,000 clones, approximately 94% seen once. The CDR3 is 15 residues long. The ends lost 3 bases at V and 4 bases at J; junction bases unmatched: 5. Germline CDR1 and CDR2: KGHSH and LQKENI. The TCR comes from an adult who received the AZD1222 COVID-19 vaccine. The chain is built from TRBV18 and TRBJ1-5; 8 bases align to TRBD1. Sequenced here: peripheral blood, sampled 28 days after the second AZD1222 dose. This CDR3 is CASSPPGGVNQPQHF. DNA of the CDR3: TGTGCCAGCTCACCCCCAGGGGGCGTTAATCAGCCCCAGCATTTT.